Each of the 31 T cell receptor beta chains below was sequenced from the same sample in a study of cytomegalovirus exposure and HLA in healthy donors. PCR employed 60 Vbeta and 13 Jbeta primers. Measured with immunoSEQ multiplex PCR; TCRdb has only the in-frame clones, and not every one. Counted here are some 270,000 clones, around 90% occurring once; the ten biggest clones make up about 1.8%. Sequenced: PBMCs. Receptor source: a girl aged 2-10 years in good health and CMV-seronegative.

The rearrangement joins TRBV7-9 to TRBJ2-3; 7 bases match TRBD2. The CDR3 length is 19 residues. V gave up 1 base and J gave up 5 bases; unmatched junction bases: 18. Looked up from germline, CDR1 is SEHNR and CDR2 is FQNEAQ (reference sequence). The DNA of the CDR3 is TGTGCCAGCAGCTTAGGCCCCCTGAATCTTCGGCGGGAGCAAGATACGCAGTATTTT. Protein: CASSLGPLNLRREQDTQYF.

This clone was found a few times. The rearrangement uses TRBV7-2 and TRBJ1-2; 9 positions agree with TRBD1. V shed 1 base, J shed 5 bases, and the junction held 5 bases outside the gene matches. CDR3 length equals 15 residues. CDR1 and CDR2 (germline): SGHTA, FQGNSA. In DNA, the CDR3 is TGTGCCAGCAGCTTAGGACAGGGGGTTGGGTATGGCTACACCTTC. It is translated as CASSLGQGVGYGYTF. Using reference TRBV7-2 and TRBJ1-2 for the parts outside the CDR3, the full variable domain is GAGVSQSPSNKVTEKGKDVELRCDPISGHTALYWYRQSLGQGLEFLIYFQGNSAPDKSGLPSDRFSAERTGGSVSTLTIQRTQQEDSAVYLCASSLGQGVGYGYTFGSGTRLTVV.

V usage is TRBV5-6 and J usage is TRBJ1-2, with D possibly being TRBD1 (5 bases). Trimming took 4 bases from V and 7 from J, leaving 14 bases between them. CDR3 length: 13 amino acids. Germline-derived CDR1 and CDR2 are SGHDT and YYEEEE. The CDR3 coding sequence is TGTGCCAGCAGCCCAGGCGCGGGGGGTGGCTACACCTTC. Amino acids: CASSPGAGGGYTF.

The chain couples TRBV14 to TRBJ1-3, with 8 nucleotides matching TRBD1. The germline V gene encodes CDR1 SGHDN and CDR2 FVKESK. This CDR3 comprises 14 residues. Trimming took 7 bases from V and 1 from J; bases not matched to a gene: 3. The CDR3: CASTGTGSGNTIYF. CDR3 bases: TGTGCCAGCACCGGGACAGGATCTGGAAACACCATATATTTT.

This chain joins TRBV28 and TRBJ2-5, with D possibly being TRBD1 (6 bases). The CDR3 contains 13 residues. Germline CDR1 reads MDHEN; CDR2 reads SYDVKM. V shed 7 bases and J shed 4 bases, with 13 bases lying between them. In DNA, the CDR3 is TGTGCCAGCATCGGGACACCCCGAGAGACCCAGTACTTC. Its protein is CASIGTPRETQYF.

CDR3 sequence: CAISTSGYNEQFF. In nucleotides, the CDR3 is TGTGCCATCAGTACTAGCGGATACAATGAGCAGTTCTTC. The rearrangement joins TRBV10-3 to TRBJ2-1, with TRBD2 matching over 8 bases. This CDR3 region has 13 residues. J was trimmed by 4 bases and V by 5 bases; bases with no gene match: 1. Per germline, CDR1 ENHRY and CDR2 SYGVKD.

The rearrangement joins TRBV29-1 to TRBJ2-5; 7 positions agree with TRBD1. The J call is in doubt because the DNA end fits TRBJ2-7 better. CDR1 and CDR2 from the germline V gene are SQVTM and ANQGSEA. CDR3 length equals 13 residues. The CDR3 sequence: CSAGTASSYEQYF. CDR3 nucleotides: TGCAGCGCAGGGACAGCTAGCTCCTACGAGCAGTACTTC.

The chain couples TRBV7-3 to TRBJ2-7; D is undetermined. This CDR3 region has 10 residues. V gave up 5 bases and J gave up 5 bases, with 4 bases separating them. The germline gives CDR1 SGHTA, CDR2 FQGTGA. The DNA for the CDR3 is TGTGCCAGCAGCCTCCACGAGCAGTACTTC. This gives the protein CASSLHEQYF.

The CDR3 sequence: CAISLGTYNEQFF. The CDR3 coding sequence is TGTGCCATCAGCCTCGGGACATACAATGAGCAGTTCTTC. The chain joins TRBV10-3 to TRBJ2-1; D is perhaps TRBD1 (6 bases). The CDR3 totals 13 residues. The V end lost 6 bases, the J end lost 4 bases, and 10 bases lay between the germline ends. Germline V lookup: CDR1 ENHRY, CDR2 SYGVKD.

V is TRBV19 and J is TRBJ1-6; 8 nucleotides agree with TRBD1. Germline values: CDR1 LNHDA, CDR2 SQIVND (reference sequence). Trimming removed 5 bases from V and 11 bases from J; junction bases left unmatched: 11. This CDR3 comprises 15 residues. CDR3 loop: CASSPGQGRVAPLHF. DNA for the CDR3: TGTGCCAGTAGTCCAGGACAGGGTCGGGTCGCACCCCTCCACTTT.

This sequence joins TRBV7-8 and TRBJ1-1, with 8 nucleotides matching TRBD1. The CDR3 runs 13 residues. V shed 5 bases and J 5 bases; nucleotides not matched to a gene: 4. Germline CDR1 SGHVS, CDR2 FQNEAQ. CDR3 nucleotide sequence: TGTGCCAGCAGCACAGACAGGGGTACTGAAGCTTTCTTT. Residues: CASSTDRGTEAFF.

The chain joins TRBV19 to TRBJ1-6; 9 positions match TRBD1. This CDR3 region has 19 residues. CDR1 is LNHDA and CDR2 is SQIVND in the germline V gene (reference sequence). The ends lost 1 base at V and 0 bases at J; junction bases unmatched: 7. CDR3 region: CASSIVWTGESSYNSPLHF. CDR3 nucleotide sequence: TGTGCCAGTAGTATAGTCTGGACAGGGGAGAGCTCCTATAATTCACCCCTCCACTTT.

The chain employs TRBV11-3 and TRBJ2-3; 15 bases agree with TRBD2. The CDR3 covers 18 residues. The J segment lost 3 bases and the V segment lost 5 bases, leaving 9 bases of the junction unmatched. Germline CDR1 reads SGHNT; CDR2 reads YENEEA. The CDR3 reads CASSHGTSGGRGTDTQYF. The CDR3 bases are TGTGCCAGCAGCCATGGGACTAGCGGGGGGAGGGGGACAGATACGCAGTATTTT.

The rearrangement uses TRBV6-1 and TRBJ1-1; D might be TRBD1 (5 bases). This CDR3 has 13 residues. Germline CDR1 is MNHNS and CDR2 is SASEGT. Trimming pared 6 bases from V and 3 bases from J, leaving 11 bases between. As DNA, the CDR3 is TGTGCCAGCAGGCCAGGGTCGGACACTGAAGCTTTCTTT. It specifies CASRPGSDTEAFF.

The chain employs TRBV15 and TRBJ2-4; TRBD1 matches at 7 bases. This CDR3 comprises 18 residues. V trimming: 0 bases; J trimming: 0 bases; junction bases outside the gene matches: 8. Germline CDR1 and CDR2: LNHNV and YYDKDF (reference sequence). The CDR3 DNA follows: TGTGCCACCAGCAGAGATGGCAACAGGGGCTTAGCCAAAAACATTCAGTACTTC. It encodes CATSRDGNRGLAKNIQYF. The full variable domain, with the rest looked up from reference TRBV15 and TRBJ2-4, is DAMVIQNPRYQVTQFGKPVTLSCSQTLNHNVMYWYQQKSSQAPKLLFHYYDKDFNNEADTPDNFQSRRPNTSFCFLDIRSPGLGDTAMYLCATSRDGNRGLAKNIQYFGAGTRLSVL.

The chain has TRBV4-1 and TRBJ2-2; D call uncertain. Trimming removed 4 bases at V and 4 bases at J, with 13 bases between. Germline CDR1 MGHRA, CDR2 YSYEKL. The CDR3 runs 15 residues. CDR3 in amino acids: CASSPSPSSTGELFF. CDR3 DNA: TGCGCCAGCAGCCCCAGTCCCTCTTCCACCGGGGAGCTGTTTTTT.

The V call is TRBV6-6, the J call TRBJ2-3; the match to TRBD2 covers 8 bases. The junction had 9 bases not matched to a gene; V was cut back by 11 bases and J by 2 bases. There are 14 residues in the CDR3. CDR1 and CDR2 (germline): MNHNY, SVGAGI (reference sequence). In nucleotides, the CDR3 is TGTGCCGGAAGTAGCGGGGCCTTCACAGATACGCAGTATTTT. Amino acid sequence: CAGSSGAFTDTQYF.

The J gene is TRBJ1-1, the V gene TRBV7-9; 10 nucleotides align to TRBD1. CDR3 length equals 15 residues. From germline, CDR1 is SEHNR and CDR2 FQNEAQ (reference sequence). The junction had 6 bases not matched to a gene; V was cut back by 5 bases and J by 3 bases. The DNA for the CDR3 is TGTGCCAGCAGCCCGAGGGACAGGGGTCACACTGAAGCTTTCTTT. Its translation is CASSPRDRGHTEAFF. Full variable domain (missing parts from reference TRBV7-9 and TRBJ1-1): DTGVSQNPRHKITKRGQNVTFRCDPISEHNRLYWYRQTLGQGPEFLTYFQNEAQLEKSRLLSDRFSAERPKGSFSTLEIQRTEQGDSAMYLCASSPRDRGHTEAFFGQGTRLTVV.

The chain has TRBV18 and TRBJ2-3; possibly TRBD2 for D (6 bases). This CDR3 has 15 residues. The V gene lost 5 bases and the J gene lost 5 bases, with 17 bases spanning the gap. In germline, CDR1 is KGHSH, CDR2 LQKENI. The CDR3 DNA reads TGTGCCAGCTCAGCCGCGGGGCGACGGAGAGATACGCAGTATTTT. The encoded protein is CASSAAGRRRDTQYF.

The V gene is TRBV7-9, the J gene TRBJ2-7; 10 bases line up with TRBD1. This CDR3 region has 16 residues. CDR1 and CDR2 (germline): SEHNR, FQNEAQ (reference sequence). With 2 bases clipped from V and 1 base from J, the junction kept 5 bases outside the gene matches. CDR3 sequence: CASSLFPGQGSYEQYF. CDR3 nucleotides: TGTGCCAGCAGCTTATTCCCGGGACAGGGGTCCTACGAGCAGTACTTC.

V and J are TRBV19 and TRBJ2-7; tentative D call: TRBD1 (5 bases). Between the trimmed V and J ends, which lost 5 bases and 5 bases, there was a span of 16 bases. Germline CDR1 and CDR2: LNHDA and SQIVND (reference sequence). CDR3 size: 14 residues. CDR3 loop: CASSSLDIGNEQYF. CDR3 bases: TGTGCCAGTAGTTCCTTGGACATTGGTAACGAGCAGTACTTC.

The rearrangement links TRBV27 to TRBJ2-7; possible D gene TRBD2, 5 bases. CDR1 is MNHEY, CDR2 SMNVEV, per germline (reference sequence). V shed 1 base and J shed 7 bases, with 8 bases lying between them. CDR3 length: 12 amino acids. CDR3 sequence reads: CASSLYSGEQYF. CDR3 DNA: TGTGCCAGCAGTTTATACTCGGGGGAGCAGTACTTC.

This rearrangement joins TRBV15 to TRBJ1-2; D perhaps matches TRBD1 (6 bases). Per germline, CDR1 LNHNV and CDR2 YYDKDF (reference sequence). This CDR3 comprises 15 residues. Trimming removed 4 bases from V and 7 bases from J, with 19 bases in between. The CDR3 DNA follows: TGTGCCACCAGCATTACTACAGGGTATGTCGGTGGCTACACCTTC. Encoded protein: CATSITTGYVGGYTF.

The chain has TRBV21-1 and TRBJ1-2; the listed D gene, TRBD1, was not tested against the DNA. TRBV21-1 is noted as a pseudogene. CDR3 length: 15 amino acids. The CDR3 loop is CASSTENYRGGGYTF. The CDR3 coding sequence is TGTGCCAGCAGCACCGAAAATTACAGGGGCGGTGGCTACACCTTC.

The sample holds a few counts of this clone. The chain is built from TRBV5-1 and TRBJ2-3, with D unresolved. The CDR3 consists of 14 residues. V dropped 4 bases and J dropped 0 bases, with 9 bases sitting between them. CDR1 SGHRS and CDR2 YFSETQ come from the germline V gene. CDR3: CASSPLRSTDTQYF. The CDR3 region has the DNA TGCGCCAGCAGCCCATTACGGAGCACAGATACGCAGTATTTT.

The table lists this clone with a count of one. V is TRBV7-2 and J is TRBJ2-3; 8 bases align to TRBD2. CDR1 is SGHTA, CDR2 FQGNSA, per germline. Unmatched junction bases numbered 4, after V lost 3 bases and J lost 2 bases. The CDR3 extends over 15 amino acids. The DNA of the CDR3 is TGTGCCAGCAGCTTTCAGCGGGGGTACACAGATACGCAGTATTTT. The encoded protein is CASSFQRGYTDTQYF.

The chain has TRBV6-6 and TRBJ2-1, with 7 positions matching TRBD2. In germline, CDR1 is MNHNY, CDR2 SVGAGI (reference sequence). V lost 5 bases, J lost 5 bases, and 9 bases stayed unmatched. The CDR3 is 15 amino acids. CDR3 amino acids: CASSVTGGYNNEQFF. The CDR3 region has the DNA TGTGCCAGCAGTGTCACGGGAGGCTATAACAATGAGCAGTTCTTC.

This clone was seen a few times. Other DNA sequences within the sample encode an identical CDR3. The V and J genes are TRBV5-4 and TRBJ1-3, with 10 bases fitting TRBD1. The germline gives CDR1 SGHNT, CDR2 YYREEE (reference sequence). The CDR3 has 14 amino acids. V gave up 4 bases and J gave up 5 bases; unmatched junction bases: 3. CDR3 in DNA: TGTGCCAGCAGCCAGGGACAGGGGAGAAACACCATATATTTT. As protein: CASSQGQGRNTIYF.

V gene TRBV5-6 combines with J gene TRBJ2-1; TRBD1 agrees at 8 bases. The V gene's germline CDR1 is SGHDT and CDR2 YYEEEE. V dropped 3 bases and J dropped 5; count of bases not matched to a gene: 7. The CDR3 runs to 15 residues. CDR3 DNA sequence: TGTGCCAGCAGCTCCCGGACAGGGATCCACAATGAGCAGTTCTTC. This gives the protein CASSSRTGIHNEQFF.

The rearrangement joins TRBV19 to TRBJ1-1; weak D call: TRBD1 (6 bases). The CDR3 has 13 residues. Germline CDR1 LNHDA, CDR2 SQIVND (reference sequence). The germline V and J ends were trimmed by 7 bases and 1 base, with 10 bases remaining between them. The CDR3 DNA follows: TGTGCCAGTACCGAACAGGGGAACACTGAAGCTTTCTTT. The encoded protein is CASTEQGNTEAFF.

The rearrangement links TRBV5-4 to TRBJ1-1; 8 bases agree with TRBD1. The CDR3 is 14 amino acids. V gave up 5 bases and J gave up 4 bases; unmatched junction bases: 7. The germline V gene encodes CDR1 SGHNT and CDR2 YYREEE (reference sequence). The CDR3 DNA reads TGTGCCAGCAGATCGGACAGGGCCCTCACTGAAGCTTTCTTT. It codes for CASRSDRALTEAFF.